One sample yielded the 27 T cell receptor beta chains listed below, sequenced in a study of cytomegalovirus exposure and HLA in healthy donors (dated by TCRdb to the late 2010s). The library was built by means of the immunoSEQ multiplex PCR assay. The multiplex PCR relied on a mix of 60 forward primers for TCR Vbeta segments and 13 reverse primers for TCR Jbeta segments. The source is immuneACCESS, and TCRdb retained only in-frame sequences with V and J called. Part of the clones is not carried over; for the studies checked, unresolved V genes explain less than half of this, and the remainder is unexplained. The sample yields over 100,000 clones; 70% to 80% were counted once. The top ten clones comprise approximately 1.6% of the sample. Sequencing was done on a sample of PBMCs. The origin of the receptors is a female donor in good health and CMV-seronegative.

V is TRBV6-1 and J is TRBJ1-4, with a tentative D call TRBD1 (6 bases). V lost 6 bases and J lost 8, with 19 bases in between. The CDR3 runs to 15 residues. The germline V gene encodes CDR1 MNHNS and CDR2 SASEGT. CDR3 DNA: TGTGCCAGCAGAGGCCTCCCGGGACATAACGAAAAACTGTTTTTT. It translates to CASRGLPGHNEKLFF.

CDR3 nucleotides: TGCGCCAGCAGCCAAGAACGTCGAACAGGGAAGAGGGATCAGCCCCAGCATTTT. Amino acids: CASSQERRTGKRDQPQHF. The chain combines TRBV4-3 with TRBJ1-5, with a possible D match to TRBD1 (6 bases). This CDR3 has 18 residues. The V gene's germline CDR1 is LGHNA and CDR2 YSLEER. V lost 0 bases and J 5 bases, leaving 20 bases between the germline ends.

The V and J genes are TRBV7-3 and TRBJ2-3; 7 bases are shared with TRBD2. The CDR3 spans 14 residues. The trim removed 1 base at V and 4 bases at J, leaving 2 bases unmatched. Germline V gene data show CDR1 as SGHTA and CDR2 as FQGTGA. CDR3 amino acids: CASSLSLAADTQYF. The CDR3 DNA reads as TGTGCCAGCAGCTTAAGTCTAGCGGCAGATACGCAGTATTTT.

The V call is TRBV7-3, the J call TRBJ2-2; D is possibly TRBD2 (6 bases). This CDR3 comprises 14 residues. V was cut by 3 bases and J by 6 bases, with 11 bases left in between. Germline lookup yields CDR1 SGHTA and CDR2 FQGTGA. The CDR3 protein is CASSLTSLAGELFF. The CDR3, as DNA: TGTGCCAGCAGCTTGACTAGTCTGGCCGGGGAGCTGTTTTTT.

This clone was counted once. This chain connects TRBV5-5 to TRBJ2-7, with TRBD2 as a possible D gene (5 bases). CDR1 is SGHKS and CDR2 is YYEKEE in the germline V gene (reference sequence). This CDR3 is built from 16 residues. The V end lost 1 base, the J end lost 1 base, and 15 bases lay between the germline ends. Written as DNA, the CDR3 is TGTGCCAGCAGCTTGTATGGTGGACGGGATTCCTACGAGCAGTACTTC. Translation gives CASSLYGGRDSYEQYF. Full variable domain (remainder filled in from reference TRBV5-5 and TRBJ2-7): DAGVTQSPTHLIKTRGQQVTLRCSPISGHKSVSWYQQVLGQGPQFIFQYYEKEERGRGNFPDRFSARQFPNYSSELNVNALLLGDSALYLCASSLYGGRDSYEQYFGPGTRLTVT.

Here the CDR3 DNA reads TGTGCCAGCAGTTACAGTAGCGGCAAAGAGACCCAGTACTTC. Amino acid sequence: CASSYSSGKETQYF. This chain uses TRBV6-5 with TRBJ2-5; possibly TRBD2 for D (6 bases). Germline CDR1 reads MNHEY; CDR2 reads SVGAGI. Trimming shortened V by 2 bases and J by 3 bases, and 10 bases separated the two germline ends. CDR3 length equals 14 residues.

The chain couples TRBV10-3 to TRBJ2-6; D might be TRBD1 (6 bases). V gave up 8 bases and J gave up 0 bases, with 11 bases separating them. Germline V gene data show CDR1 as ENHRY and CDR2 as SYGVKD. The CDR3 totals 15 residues. As DNA, the CDR3 is TGTGCCATCTCCACAGGGATCTCTGGGGCCAACGTCCTGACTTTC. Amino acid sequence: CAISTGISGANVLTF.

CDR3 in amino acids: CANQLPIFYNEQFF. The CDR3 bases are TGTGCCAACCAACTACCCATCTTCTACAATGAGCAGTTCTTC. The V call is TRBV6-4, the J call TRBJ2-1; the D is unclear. The germline CDR1 and CDR2 sequences are MRHNA and SNTAGT. Trimming removed 10 bases from V and 3 bases from J, with 16 bases in between. CDR3 length: 14 residues.

The V call is TRBV30, the J call TRBJ1-2; D not certain. Germline V CDR1 and CDR2: GTSNPN, SVGIG (reference sequence). Trimming took 3 bases from V and 3 from J, leaving 14 bases between them. This CDR3 is 14 amino acids long. Written as DNA, the CDR3 is TGTGCCTGGAGCAGAAGCGCAATCGACTATGGCTACACCTTC. It is translated as CAWSRSAIDYGYTF.

This sequence joins TRBV9 and TRBJ2-1; D possibly corresponds to TRBD1 (5 bases). Trimming left V 0 bases short and J 9 bases short, with 10 bases between. This CDR3 region has 13 residues. Germline V gene lookup returns CDR1 SGDLS and CDR2 YYNGEE. Here the CDR3 DNA reads TGTGCCAGCAGCGTAGAGGGGTTAACTGAGCAGTTCTTC. Protein product: CASSVEGLTEQFF.

The chain employs TRBV28 and TRBJ1-1; 9 nucleotides agree with TRBD1. Germline V lookup: CDR1 MDHEN, CDR2 SYDVKM. The trim removed 6 bases at V and 6 bases at J, leaving 14 bases unmatched. This CDR3 is built from 16 residues. CDR3 sequence (DNA): TGTGCCAGCAGCTCACGACCCGGGACAGGGTCCCCTGAAGCTTTCTTT. Protein product: CASSSRPGTGSPEAFF. Supplemented by reference TRBV28 and TRBJ1-1, the full variable domain reads DVKVTQSSRYLVKRTGEKVFLECVQDMDHENMFWYRQDPGLGLRLIYFSYDVKMKEKGDIPEGYSVSREKKERFSLILESASTNQTSMYLCASSSRPGTGSPEAFFGQGTRLTVV.

The chain is built from TRBV13 and TRBJ2-7; 10 bases map to TRBD2. Trimming removed 5 bases from V and 3 bases from J; junction bases left unmatched: 10. The CDR3 has 16 amino acids. Germline V CDR1 and CDR2: PRHDT, FYEKMQ (reference sequence). Here the CDR3 reads CASSGQGLADFYEQYF. The CDR3 DNA sequence: TGTGCCAGCAGCGGCCAAGGACTAGCGGACTTCTACGAGCAGTACTTC.

The J gene is TRBJ1-4, the V gene TRBV7-8; 8 nucleotides agree with TRBD1. CDR3 size: 16 residues. The V gene's germline CDR1 is SGHVS and CDR2 FQNEAQ. V was clipped by 4 bases and J by 13 bases; unmatched bases: 17. CDR3 in DNA: TGTGCCAGCAGCTCCCAGGGGCGGACAGGGTCCGACCGACTGTTTTTT. Translation gives CASSSQGRTGSDRLFF. Drawing the rest from reference TRBV7-8 and TRBJ1-4, the complete variable domain is GAGVSQSPRYKVAKRGQDVALRCDPISGHVSLFWYQQALGQGPEFLTYFQNEAQLDKSGLPSDRFFAERPEGSVSTLKIQRTQQEDSAVYLCASSSQGRTGSDRLFFGSGTQLSVL.

J is TRBJ2-7 and V is TRBV13; no reliable D call. Per germline, CDR1 PRHDT and CDR2 FYEKMQ (reference sequence). This CDR3 has 13 residues. Trimming removed 0 bases from V and 3 bases from J, with 6 bases in between. The CDR3 loop is CASSLGLGYEQYF. CDR3 bases: TGTGCCAGCAGCTTAGGGCTAGGCTACGAGCAGTACTTC.

The V gene is TRBV5-4, the J gene TRBJ2-1; D remains ambiguous. This CDR3 contains 15 residues. In germline, CDR1 is SGHNT, CDR2 YYREEE (reference sequence). V shed 6 bases and J shed 8 bases, with 21 bases lying between them. DNA for the CDR3: TGTGCCAGCAACTCCAAATCGGCGGAAGTATATGAGCAGTTCTTC. Translation gives CASNSKSAEVYEQFF. The full variable domain, in which reference TRBV5-4 and TRBJ2-1 provide the parts outside the CDR3, is ETGVTQSPTHLIKTRGQQVTLRCSSQSGHNTVSWYQQALGQGPQFIFQYYREEENGRGNFPPRFSGLQFPNYSSELNVNALELDDSALYLCASNSKSAEVYEQFFGPGTRLTVL.

The table lists this clone with a count of one. The chain has TRBV7-9 and TRBJ1-3; D unresolved. Between the trimmed V and J ends, which lost 5 bases and 0 bases, there was a span of 8 bases. The CDR3 spans 14 residues. Germline V gene lookup returns CDR1 SEHNR and CDR2 FQNEAQ (reference sequence). CDR3 bases: TGTGCCAGCAGCCAGGCTATCTCTGGAAACACCATATATTTT. Translation gives CASSQAISGNTIYF.

The rearrangement links TRBV2 to TRBJ2-5; TRBD2 aligns across 7 bases. The J call may be mistaken, given a closer DNA end match to TRBJ2-7. CDR3 size: 12 residues. Germline V gene sequence: CDR1 SNHLY, CDR2 FYNNEI. CDR3 nucleotide sequence: TGTGCCAGCCCTAGCGGAACCTACGAGCAGTACTTC. Its translation: CASPSGTYEQYF.

The chain is built from TRBV28 and TRBJ2-6; D is uncertain. Trimming stripped 4 bases from V and 0 bases from J, with 7 bases between. The CDR3 is 15 residues long. Germline V lookup: CDR1 MDHEN, CDR2 SYDVKM. As DNA, the CDR3 is TGTGCCAGCAGTTCCACTAACTCTGGGGCCAACGTCCTGACTTTC. Translated: CASSSTNSGANVLTF.

This chain links TRBV10-3 with TRBJ1-2; a weak D match, TRBD1 (6 bases). V gave up 4 bases and J gave up 1 base, with 22 bases separating them. Germline V gene data show CDR1 as ENHRY and CDR2 as SYGVKD. This CDR3 has 18 amino acids. The CDR3 sequence is CAISADRGGTLVNYGYTF. The CDR3 region has the DNA TGTGCCATCAGTGCGGACCGTGGGGGCACTTTAGTTAACTATGGCTACACCTTC.

This clone was picked up a small number of times. The chain has TRBV19 and TRBJ2-3, with 7 bases matching TRBD1. CDR3 length: 15 residues. V was clipped by 2 bases and J by 0 bases; unmatched bases: 2. CDR1 is LNHDA and CDR2 is SQIVND in the germline V gene (reference sequence). The chain's CDR3 is CASSIRQGSTDTQYF. CDR3 in DNA: TGTGCCAGTAGTATACGACAGGGTAGCACAGATACGCAGTATTTT.

This clone was seen more than once but under ten times. V is TRBV4-1 and J is TRBJ2-3; 14 positions agree with TRBD2. Germline loops: CDR1 MGHRA, CDR2 YSYEKL. J lost 4 bases, V lost 1 base, and 1 base had no gene match. The CDR3 is 16 amino acids. In DNA, the CDR3 is TGCGCCAGCAGCCAAGGACTAGCGGGAGGGCCAGATACGCAGTATTTT. Protein product: CASSQGLAGGPDTQYF.

The CDR3 here is CASSLATQGWTQYF. CDR3 DNA sequence: TGTGCCAGCAGCTTAGCGACCCAGGGATGGACCCAGTACTTC. J is TRBJ2-5 and V is TRBV7-9; possibly TRBD1 for D (5 bases). This CDR3 has 14 amino acids. Trimming took 0 bases from V and 7 from J, leaving 12 bases between them. CDR1 is SEHNR, CDR2 FQNEAQ, per germline (reference sequence).

The chain uses TRBV11-2 and TRBJ2-7, with 9 bases identical to TRBD2. This CDR3 spans 17 amino acids. V trimming: 0 bases; J trimming: 7 bases; junction bases outside the gene matches: 13. Per germline, CDR1 SGHAT and CDR2 FQNNGV. DNA for the CDR3: TGTGCCAGCAGCTTAGATCGTTGGAGCGGGAGGACGGAAGAGCAGTACTTC. Translation gives CASSLDRWSGRTEEQYF.

The chain is built from TRBV7-9 and TRBJ2-2; the D gene is possibly TRBD1 (5 bases). The ends were cut back, 2 bases at V and 3 bases at J, with 10 bases in the middle. Germline CDR1 reads SEHNR; CDR2 reads FQNEAQ (reference sequence). This CDR3 region has 15 residues. The CDR3 reads CASSLTRVHTGELFF. The CDR3 DNA is TGTGCCAGCAGCTTAACCAGGGTGCACACCGGGGAGCTGTTTTTT.

This chain links TRBV21-1 with TRBJ2-3; the table assigns TRBD2, which was not confirmed against the DNA. TRBV21-1 corresponds to a pseudogene. The CDR3 has 13 amino acids. Here the CDR3 reads CASSKEKFGTQYF. The DNA for the CDR3 is TGTGCCAGCAGCAAAGAGAAATTCGGTACGCAGTATTTT.

The chain recombines TRBV18 with TRBJ2-7; 8 nucleotides align to TRBD2. Germline V gives CDR1 KGHSH, CDR2 LQKENI. Trimming removed 3 bases from V and 6 bases from J; junction bases left unmatched: 4. The CDR3 is made up of 13 amino acids. The CDR3 spells CASSPSGGSEQYF. For the CDR3, the DNA is TGTGCCAGCTCACCCTCGGGGGGGTCCGAGCAGTACTTC.

The CDR3 reads CASSQPGTGAYEQYF. CDR3 nucleotides: TGCGCCAGCAGCCAACCCGGGACAGGTGCCTACGAGCAGTACTTC. J is TRBJ2-7 and V is TRBV4-1; 8 bases line up with TRBD1. The CDR3 loop spans 15 amino acids. Unmatched junction bases numbered 5, after V lost 2 bases and J lost 2 bases. From germline, CDR1 is MGHRA and CDR2 YSYEKL.